These T cell receptor beta chains were read from a single sample in a study of blood T cell repertoires in COVID-19. The assay was immunoSEQ multiplex PCR, and TCRdb's table has in-frame clones only and misses some. The top ten hold 4.3% of the sample, which has 110,000 to 150,000 clones, roughly 85% seen once. The sequencing sample was made of PBMCs or T cells enriched from blood (not recorded which). These receptors were collected from a man aged 45-65 years who had recovered from COVID-19. CDR3s include the opening cysteine and the closing phenylalanine or tryptophan. The D gene is left open where the match is weak. Only part of the rows carry a size: once, few, many, or a class if the clone is expanded.

TRBJ1-4	TRBV24-1	-	-	TGTGCCACCAGTGATCCTCCCCGGCCAGGGGAGAATGAAAAACTGTTTTTT	CATSDPPRPGENEKLFF
TRBJ1-3	TRBV12-3/TRBV12-4	-	-	TGTGCCAGCGCCCGTGTAGACACCATATATTTT	CASARVDTIYF
TRBJ1-2	TRBV5-1	-	TRBD1	TGCGCCAGCAGCCCGCGGACAGGACCCGACTATGGCTACACCTTC	CASSPRTGPDYGYTF
TRBJ2-3	TRBV18	-	TRBD1	TGTGCCAGCTCATCGGGACAGTATCAGGATACGCAGTATTTT	CASSSGQYQDTQYF
TRBJ2-2	TRBV12-3/TRBV12-4	-	-	TGTGCCAGCAGTCCCACAGGATCCGGGGAGCTGTTTTTT	CASSPTGSGELFF
TRBJ2-2	TRBV7-8	-	TRBD1	TGTGCCAGCAGCGGACTGTGGGGACAGGGAAACTCCGGGGAGCTGTTTTTT	CASSGLWGQGNSGELFF
TRBJ1-2	TRBV5-1	-	-	TGCGCCAGCAGCTTAGAACAGACTAACTATGGCTACACCTTC	CASSLEQTNYGYTF
TRBJ1-5	TRBV30	-	TRBD1	TGTGCCTGGAACACAGGGGTGGGAGATCAGCCCCAGCATTTT	CAWNTGVGDQPQHF
TRBJ1-5	TRBV12-3/TRBV12-4	-	-	TGTGCCAGCACGGGTGAGGTGGGTCAGCCCCAGCATTTT	CASTGEVGQPQHF
TRBJ1-5	TRBV28	-	TRBD1	TGTGCCAGCAGTACGGCCCAGGGGGGCAATCAGCCCCAGCATTTT	CASSTAQGGNQPQHF
TRBJ1-2	TRBV4-3	-	-	TGCGCCAGCAGCCAAGATTTTCAACAGCACTATGGCTACACCTTC	CASSQDFQQHYGYTF
TRBJ2-6	TRBV19	-	-	TGTGCCAGTACGGACACGCGGCCAGGGTCTGGGGCCAACGTCCTGACTTTC	CASTDTRPGSGANVLTF
TRBJ2-5	TRBV9	-	-	TGTGCCAGCAGCGCCCGACTAGGAGAGACCCAGTACTTC	CASSARLGETQYF
TRBJ2-2	TRBV19	-	-	TGTGCCAGTAGTGATAGAGGCGGGGAGCTGTTTTTT	CASSDRGGELFF
TRBJ2-1	TRBV7-9	-	TRBD2	TGTGCCAGCAGCCTTACTAGCGGGAACAATGAGCAGTTCTTC	CASSLTSGNNEQFF
TRBJ1-3	TRBV18	few	-	TGTGCCAGCTCACCACCTCTCGTCTCTGGAAACACCATATATTTT	CASSPPLVSGNTIYF
TRBJ1-2	TRBV19	-	-	TGTGCCAGTAGTATAGAAGGCAGGGTAAAAATCTTC	CASSIEGRVKIF
TRBJ2-2	TRBV2	-	TRBD2	TGTGCCAGCAAGCCCCCGACTAGCGGGAGGGCCACGGGGGAGCTGTTTTTT	CASKPPTSGRATGELFF
TRBJ2-3	TRBV5-1	few	TRBD1	TGCGCCAGCAGCTTGGACAGGGGAACGCAGTATTTT	CASSLDRGTQYF
TRBJ1-5	TRBV6-6	once	-	TGTGCCAGCAAGCAGGGCGCCACTTATAGCAATCAGCCCCAGCATTTT	CASKQGATYSNQPQHF
TRBJ2-7	TRBV14	few	-	TGTGCCAGCAGCCAAGATCTTCCCAGGGTCCACGAGCAGTACTTC	CASSQDLPRVHEQYF
TRBJ1-2	TRBV29-1	-	-	TGCAGCGTTGACGACAGCTACTATGGCTACACCTTC	CSVDDSYYGYTF
TRBJ1-5	TRBV10-1	-	-	TGCGCCAGCAGACACTCTAGGAACAATCAGCCCCAGCATTTT	CASRHSRNNQPQHF
TRBJ2-1	TRBV18	-	TRBD1	TGTGCCACCCAGAAGACAGGGGGCACATACAATGAGCAGTTCTTC	CATQKTGGTYNEQFF
TRBJ2-5	TRBV7-8	-	-	TGTGCCAGCAGCTCTACGACGGGGTCGAGGGAGACCCAGTACTTC	CASSSTTGSRETQYF
TRBJ1-1	TRBV30	-	TRBD1	TGTGCCTGGATTGCGGGACAGGGGCAATTCAAGGACACTGAAGCTTTCTTT	CAWIAGQGQFKDTEAFF
TRBJ1-6	TRBV28	once	TRBD1	TGTGCCAGCAGGACCGACAGGGTAAGGTCACCCCTCCACTTT	CASRTDRVRSPLHF
TRBJ1-2	TRBV27	-	-	TGTGCCAGCAGTTTACACGGGACACAAGCTAACTATGGCTACACCTTC	CASSLHGTQANYGYTF
TRBJ1-4	TRBV7-2	-	TRBD1	TGTGCCAGCAGCTTAAGGGGGCAGAGGGGAAAACTGTTTTTT	CASSLRGQRGKLFF
TRBJ2-1	TRBV2	-	-	TGTGCCAGCAGTGAGGGGCGGGGCAATGAGCAGTTCTTC	CASSEGRGNEQFF
TRBJ1-1	TRBV4-1	-	TRBD1	TGCGCCAGCAGCCAAGACCCGCGGGACAGGGGGAGGGGCACTGAAGCTTTCTTT	CASSQDPRDRGRGTEAFF
TRBJ2-2	TRBV24-1	few	-	TGTGCCACCAGGGGTCCAGGGAACACCGGGGAGCTGTTTTTT	CATRGPGNTGELFF
TRBJ2-1	TRBV7-2	-	-	TGTGCCAGCACCGGTTCGAAATCCTACAATGAGCAGTTCTTC	CASTGSKSYNEQFF
TRBJ1-4	TRBV28	-	TRBD1	TGTGCCAGCAGTTTCGGCGGGACAGGGGAAGAAAAACTGTTTTTT	CASSFGGTGEEKLFF
TRBJ2-7	TRBV18	-	-	TGTGCCAGCTCACCACTAGCAGACTCCCACGAGCAGTACTTC	CASSPLADSHEQYF
TRBJ1-6	TRBV19	-	-	TGTGCCAGTTACAGGGAGCACAATAATTCACCCCTCCACTTT	CASYREHNNSPLHF
TRBJ2-3	TRBV7-2	-	-	TGTGCCAGCAGGCTAAATAGAGCTAGCACAGATACGCAGTATTTT	CASRLNRASTDTQYF
TRBJ1-1	TRBV4-3	-	TRBD1	TGCGCCAGCAGCCAAGAGGGGACAGGGGGGAACACTGAAGCTTTCTTT	CASSQEGTGGNTEAFF
TRBJ1-2	TRBV18	once	-	TGTGCCAGCTCACCACCGCAACAGGCATATGGCTACACCTTC	CASSPPQQAYGYTF
TRBJ2-3	TRBV20-1	-	TRBD1	TGCAGTGCTAGTGGAACAGGGGGCACAGATACGCAGTATTTT	CSASGTGGTDTQYF
TRBJ2-1	TRBV29-1	-	TRBD2	TGCAGCTTCGCGACTAGCGGCTACTCCTACAATGAGCAGTTCTTC	CSFATSGYSYNEQFF
TRBJ2-2	TRBV5-1	-	-	TGCGCCAGCAGCTTGACTTGGGGCGACACCGGGGAGCTGTTTTTT	CASSLTWGDTGELFF
TRBJ1-2	TRBV10-3	-	TRBD1	TGTGCCATCAGGAGCCTGGACAGGGATTATGGCTACACCTTC	CAIRSLDRDYGYTF
TRBJ2-1	TRBV19	-	TRBD2	TGTGCCAGTAGTTCCTTTAGCGGGTCCTCCTACAATGAGCAGTTCTTC	CASSSFSGSSYNEQFF
TRBJ1-2	TRBV6-5	-	TRBD1	TGTGCCAGCAGTTACCGCGGACAGGGCGGGGGCTACACCTTC	CASSYRGQGGGYTF
TRBJ1-2	TRBV6-5	-	-	TGTGCCAGCAGTACCGAACAGGGACCTTACTATGGCTACACCTTC	CASSTEQGPYYGYTF
TRBJ1-2	TRBV5-6	once	TRBD1	TGTGCCAGCAGCTCACAGGGGCGGGATGGCTACACCTTC	CASSSQGRDGYTF
TRBJ2-3	TRBV5-1	-	-	TGCGCCAGCAGCTCTGGAGGGCCGGAAGATACGCAGTATTTT	CASSSGGPEDTQYF
TRBJ1-1	TRBV6-2/TRBV6-3	-	-	TGTGCCAGCATCCCTTTTGGGGGCGCTGGGAACACTGAAGCTTTCTTT	CASIPFGGAGNTEAFF
TRBJ2-1	TRBV14	-	TRBD2	TGTGCCAGCAGCCCTCTAGCGGGAGGAAACAATGAGCAGTTCTTC	CASSPLAGGNNEQFF
TRBJ1-5	TRBV5-1	once	-	TGCGCCAGCAGCCCCGGACAAAGCAATCAGCCCCAGCATTTT	CASSPGQSNQPQHF
TRBJ1-4	TRBV5-5	-	-	TGTGCCAGCAGCCCCACAGGGATTAATGAAAAACTGTTTTTT	CASSPTGINEKLFF
TRBJ1-3	TRBV5-5	-	TRBD1	TGTGCCAGCAGCTCAGACAGGGCTGGAAACACCATATATTTT	CASSSDRAGNTIYF
TRBJ2-5	TRBV7-2	-	-	TGTGCCAGCAGCACAATAGGAGGTATTGAGACCCAGTACTTC	CASSTIGGIETQYF
TRBJ2-4	TRBV3-1/TRBV3-2	few	-	TGTGCCAGCAGCCCGGGAGCCGACCGAAACATTCAGTACTTC	CASSPGADRNIQYF
TRBJ2-2	TRBV7-7	-	-	TGTGCTAGCAGCTCGCTACCCCTTAGTCCCGGGGAGCTGTTTTTT	CASSSLPLSPGELFF
TRBJ2-3	TRBV3-1/TRBV3-2	once	TRBD2	TGTGCCAGCAGCCACGGCTTACTGGGACTAGCGGGATCGGCAGATACGCAGTATTTT	CASSHGLLGLAGSADTQYF
TRBJ1-5	TRBV7-9	-	-	TGTGCCAGCAGCTTAATGGGAGACCAGCCCCAGCATTTT	CASSLMGDQPQHF
TRBJ1-1	TRBV13	-	TRBD1	TGTGCCAGCAGCGCCCGGGACAGGGAGTCTGAAGCTTTCTTT	CASSARDRESEAFF
TRBJ1-6	TRBV7-9	-	TRBD1	TGTGCCAGCAGCTTACAGGGGGGATCACCCCTCCACTTT	CASSLQGGSPLHF